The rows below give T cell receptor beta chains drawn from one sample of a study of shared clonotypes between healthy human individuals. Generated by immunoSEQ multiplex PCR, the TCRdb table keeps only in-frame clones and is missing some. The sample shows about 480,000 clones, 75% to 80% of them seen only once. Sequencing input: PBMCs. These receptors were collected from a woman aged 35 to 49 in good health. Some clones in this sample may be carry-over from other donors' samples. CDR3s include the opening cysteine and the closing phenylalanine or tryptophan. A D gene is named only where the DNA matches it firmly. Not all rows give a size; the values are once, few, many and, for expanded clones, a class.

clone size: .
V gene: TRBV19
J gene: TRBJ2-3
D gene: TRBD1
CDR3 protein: CASTRQGGADTQYF
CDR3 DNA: TGTGCCAGTACCCGACAGGGGGGGGCAGATACGCAGTATTTT

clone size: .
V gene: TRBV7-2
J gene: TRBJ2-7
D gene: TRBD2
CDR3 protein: CASTTGTSSYEQYF
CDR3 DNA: TGTGCCAGCACCACCGGGACTAGCTCCTACGAGCAGTACTTC

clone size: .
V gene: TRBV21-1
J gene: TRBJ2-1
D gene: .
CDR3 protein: CASSKQTGLKNEQFF
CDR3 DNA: TGTGCCAGCAGCAAACAGACAGGGCTGAAGAATGAGCAGTTCTTC

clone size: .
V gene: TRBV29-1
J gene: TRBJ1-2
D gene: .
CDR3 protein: CSVYSYNYGYTF
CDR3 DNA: TGCAGCGTTTACAGCTATAACTATGGCTACACCTTC

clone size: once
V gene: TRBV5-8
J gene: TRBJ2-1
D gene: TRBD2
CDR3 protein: CASSRLAGVNEQFF
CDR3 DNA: TGTGCCAGCAGCAGGCTAGCGGGAGTTAATGAGCAGTTCTTC

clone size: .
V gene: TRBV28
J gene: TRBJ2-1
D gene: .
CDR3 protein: CASSQRYNEQFF
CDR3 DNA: TGTGCCAGCAGCCAACGCTACAATGAGCAGTTCTTC

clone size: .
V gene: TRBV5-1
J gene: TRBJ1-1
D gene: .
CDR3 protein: CASSFSSGNTDAFF
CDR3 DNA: TGCGCCAGCAGCTTCTCTTCAGGAAACACTGACGCTTTCTTT

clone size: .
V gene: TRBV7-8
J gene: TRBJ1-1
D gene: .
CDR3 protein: CASSLGVWNTEAFF
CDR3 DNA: TGTGCCAGCAGCTTAGGGGTGTGGAACACTGAAGCTTTCTTT

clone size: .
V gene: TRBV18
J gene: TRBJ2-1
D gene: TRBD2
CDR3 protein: CASSPQTLAGYNEQFF
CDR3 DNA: TGTGCCAGCTCACCACAAACTCTAGCGGGATACAATGAGCAGTTCTTC

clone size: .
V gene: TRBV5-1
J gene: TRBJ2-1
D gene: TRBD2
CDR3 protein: CASRAGTSGTYEQFF
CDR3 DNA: TGCGCCAGCAGAGCCGGGACTAGCGGGACTTATGAGCAGTTCTTC

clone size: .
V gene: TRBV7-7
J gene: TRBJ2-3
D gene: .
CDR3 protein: CASSLESGDTQYF
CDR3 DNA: TGTGCTAGCAGCTTAGAGTCAGGAGATACGCAGTATTTT

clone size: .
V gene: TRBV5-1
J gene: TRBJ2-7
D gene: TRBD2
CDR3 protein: CASSLAGGRVYEQYF
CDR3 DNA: TGCGCCAGCAGCTTGGCCGGCGGGAGAGTCTACGAGCAGTACTTC

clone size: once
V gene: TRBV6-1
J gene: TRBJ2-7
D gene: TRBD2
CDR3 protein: CASSPSGRASEQYF
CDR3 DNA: TGTGCCAGCAGTCCTAGCGGGAGGGCCTCCGAGCAGTACTTC

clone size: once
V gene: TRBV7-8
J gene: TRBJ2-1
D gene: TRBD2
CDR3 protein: CASSLVPGLAGYEQFF
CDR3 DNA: TGTGCCAGCAGCTTAGTTCCCGGACTAGCGGGATATGAGCAGTTCTTC

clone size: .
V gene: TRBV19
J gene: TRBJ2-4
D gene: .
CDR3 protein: CASTVRRGAKNIQYF
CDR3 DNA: TGTGCCAGTACTGTCCGAAGGGGAGCCAAAAACATTCAGTACTTC

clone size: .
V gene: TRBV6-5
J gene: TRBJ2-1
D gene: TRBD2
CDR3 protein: CASRQTGGSYNEQFF
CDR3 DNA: TGTGCCAGCAGACAAACGGGAGGATCCTACAATGAGCAGTTCTTC

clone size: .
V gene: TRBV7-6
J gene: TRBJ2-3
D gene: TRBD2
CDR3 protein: CASSLLAGGLTDTQYF
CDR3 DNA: TGTGCCAGCAGCCTACTAGCGGGAGGACTCACAGATACGCAGTATTTT

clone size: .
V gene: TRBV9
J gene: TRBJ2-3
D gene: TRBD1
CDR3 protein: CASSARGQSSTDTQYF
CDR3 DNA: TGTGCCAGCAGCGCAAGGGGACAGTCCTCCACAGATACGCAGTATTTT

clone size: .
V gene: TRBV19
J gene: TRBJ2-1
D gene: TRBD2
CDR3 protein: CASSRGLAGFNEQFF
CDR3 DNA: TGTGCCAGTAGTCGTGGACTAGCGGGATTTAATGAGCAGTTCTTC

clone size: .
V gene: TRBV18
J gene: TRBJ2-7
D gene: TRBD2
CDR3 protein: CASSPASGRAIEQYF
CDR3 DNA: TGTGCCAGCTCACCGGCTAGCGGGAGGGCCATCGAGCAGTACTTC

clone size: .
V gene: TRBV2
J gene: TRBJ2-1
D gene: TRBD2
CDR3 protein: CASSDTMTSVYNEQFF
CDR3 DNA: TGTGCCAGCAGTGATACCATGACTAGCGTGTACAATGAGCAGTTCTTC

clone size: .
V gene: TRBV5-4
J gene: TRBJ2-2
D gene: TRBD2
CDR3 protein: CASSLGGLLARELFF
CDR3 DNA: TGTGCCAGCAGCTTGGGGGGACTACTAGCACGGGAGCTGTTTTTT

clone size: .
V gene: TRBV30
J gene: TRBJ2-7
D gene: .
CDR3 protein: CAWSVREYEQYF
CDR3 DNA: TGTGCCTGGAGTGTTAGGGAATACGAGCAGTACTTC

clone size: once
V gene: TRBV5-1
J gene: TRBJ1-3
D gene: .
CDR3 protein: CASSLVTGTGNTIYF
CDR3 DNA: TGCGCCAGCAGCTTGGTGACAGGAACTGGAAACACCATATATTTT

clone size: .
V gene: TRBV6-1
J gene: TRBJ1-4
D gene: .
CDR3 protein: CASSEVAQGLEKLFF
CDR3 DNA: TGTGCCAGCAGTGAAGTAGCGCAGGGATTGGAAAAACTGTTTTTT

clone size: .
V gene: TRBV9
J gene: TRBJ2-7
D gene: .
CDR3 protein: CASSVGSGLSEQYF
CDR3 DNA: TGTGCCAGCAGCGTAGGGTCAGGGCTAAGCGAGCAGTACTTC